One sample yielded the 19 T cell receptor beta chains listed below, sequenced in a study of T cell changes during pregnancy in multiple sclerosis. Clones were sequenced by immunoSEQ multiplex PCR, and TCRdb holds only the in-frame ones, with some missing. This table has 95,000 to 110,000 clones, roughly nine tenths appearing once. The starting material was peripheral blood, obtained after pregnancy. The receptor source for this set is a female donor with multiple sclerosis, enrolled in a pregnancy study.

CDR3 amino acids: CACHQGGGNQPQHF. CDR3 in DNA: TGTGCCTGCCACCAGGGTGGGGGGAATCAGCCCCAGCATTTT. The rearrangement joins TRBV30 to TRBJ1-5, with a weak D call TRBD1 (5 bases). V dropped 6 bases and J dropped 4 bases, with 16 bases sitting between them. The CDR3 runs 14 residues. CDR1 and CDR2 (germline): GTSNPN, SVGIG (reference sequence).

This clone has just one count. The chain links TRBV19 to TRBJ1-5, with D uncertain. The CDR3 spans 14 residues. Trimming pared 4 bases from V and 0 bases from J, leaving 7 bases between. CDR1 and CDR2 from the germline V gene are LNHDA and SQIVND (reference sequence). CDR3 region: CASSTLDSNQPQHF. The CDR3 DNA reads TGTGCCAGTAGTACCCTAGATAGCAATCAGCCCCAGCATTTT.

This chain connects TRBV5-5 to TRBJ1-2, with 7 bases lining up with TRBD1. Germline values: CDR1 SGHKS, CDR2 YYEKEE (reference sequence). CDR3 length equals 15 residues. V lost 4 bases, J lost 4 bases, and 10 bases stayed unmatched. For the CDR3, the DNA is TGTGCCAGCAGCCTAAATCCGGGACAGAGCTATGGCTACACCTTC. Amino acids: CASSLNPGQSYGYTF.

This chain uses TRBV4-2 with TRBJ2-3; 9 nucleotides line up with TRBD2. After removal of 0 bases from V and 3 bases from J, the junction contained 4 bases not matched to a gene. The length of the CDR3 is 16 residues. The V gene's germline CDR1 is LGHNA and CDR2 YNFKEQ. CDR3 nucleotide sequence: TGTGCCAGCAGCCAAGAAGGGCGGGGGGGGACAGATACGCAGTATTTT. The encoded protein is CASSQEGRGGTDTQYF.

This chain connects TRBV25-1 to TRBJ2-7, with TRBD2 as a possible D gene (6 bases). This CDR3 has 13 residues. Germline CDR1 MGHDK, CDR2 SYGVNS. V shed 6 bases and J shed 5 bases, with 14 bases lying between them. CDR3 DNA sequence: TGTGCCAGCAGACCCACGGGAGCTCACGAGCAGTACTTC. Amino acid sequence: CASRPTGAHEQYF.

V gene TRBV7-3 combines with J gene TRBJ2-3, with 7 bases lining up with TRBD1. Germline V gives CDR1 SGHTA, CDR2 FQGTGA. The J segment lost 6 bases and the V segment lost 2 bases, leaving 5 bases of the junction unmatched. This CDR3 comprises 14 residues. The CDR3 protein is CASSLSLGQDTQYF. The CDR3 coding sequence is TGTGCCAGCAGCTTATCCTTGGGACAGGATACGCAGTATTTT.

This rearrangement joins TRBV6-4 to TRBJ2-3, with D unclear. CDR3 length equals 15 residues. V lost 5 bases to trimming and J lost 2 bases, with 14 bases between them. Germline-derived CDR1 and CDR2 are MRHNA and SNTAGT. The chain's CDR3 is CASSFTMALTDTQYF. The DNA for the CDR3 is TGTGCCAGCAGTTTCACGATGGCCCTCACAGATACGCAGTATTTT.

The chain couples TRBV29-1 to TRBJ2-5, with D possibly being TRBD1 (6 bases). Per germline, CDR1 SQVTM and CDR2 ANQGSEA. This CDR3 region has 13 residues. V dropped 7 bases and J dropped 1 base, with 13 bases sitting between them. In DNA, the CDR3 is TGCAGCGCAATGGGACATTTCCAAGAGACCCAGTACTTC. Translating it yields CSAMGHFQETQYF.

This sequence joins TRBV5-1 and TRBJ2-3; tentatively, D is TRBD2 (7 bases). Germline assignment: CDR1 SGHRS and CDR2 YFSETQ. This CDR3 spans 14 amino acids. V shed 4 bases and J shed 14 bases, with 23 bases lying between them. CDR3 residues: CASSPREGGPLVYF. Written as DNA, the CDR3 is TGCGCCAGCAGCCCCAGGGAGGGGGGGCCCCTTGTGTATTTT.

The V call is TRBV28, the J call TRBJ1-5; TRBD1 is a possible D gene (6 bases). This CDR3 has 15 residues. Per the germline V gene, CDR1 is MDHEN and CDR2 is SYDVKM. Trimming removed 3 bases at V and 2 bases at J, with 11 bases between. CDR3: CASSLGGRGNQPQHF. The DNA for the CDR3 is TGTGCCAGCAGTTTGGGGGGGCGCGGCAATCAGCCCCAGCATTTT.

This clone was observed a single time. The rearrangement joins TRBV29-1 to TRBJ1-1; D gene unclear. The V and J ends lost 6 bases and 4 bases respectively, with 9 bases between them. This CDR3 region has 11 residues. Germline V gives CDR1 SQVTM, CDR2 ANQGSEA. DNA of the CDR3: TGCAGCGTCACAGAGGGCACTGAAGCTTTCTTT. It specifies CSVTEGTEAFF. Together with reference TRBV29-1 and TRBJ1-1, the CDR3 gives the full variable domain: SAVISQKPSRDICQRGTSLTIQCQVDSQVTMMFWYRQQPGQSLTLIATANQGSEATYESGFVIDKFPISRPNLTFSTLTVSNMSPEDSSIYLCSVTEGTEAFFGQGTRLTVV.

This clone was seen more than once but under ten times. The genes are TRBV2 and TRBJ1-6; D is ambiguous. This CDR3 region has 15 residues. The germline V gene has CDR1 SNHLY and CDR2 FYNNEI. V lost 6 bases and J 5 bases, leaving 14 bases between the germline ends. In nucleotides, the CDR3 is TGTGCCAGCAGCCCCTGGACTAACAATAATTCACCCCTCCACTTT. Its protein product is CASSPWTNNNSPLHF. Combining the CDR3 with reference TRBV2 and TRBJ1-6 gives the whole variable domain EPEVTQTPSHQVTQMGQEVILRCVPISNHLYFYWYRQILGQKVEFLVSFYNNEISEKSEIFDDQFSVERPDGSNFTLKIRSTKLEDSAMYFCASSPWTNNNSPLHFGNGTRLTVT.

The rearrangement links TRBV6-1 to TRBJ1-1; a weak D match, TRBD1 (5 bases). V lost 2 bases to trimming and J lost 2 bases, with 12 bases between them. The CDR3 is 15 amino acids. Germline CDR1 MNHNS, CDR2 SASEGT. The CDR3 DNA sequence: TGTGCCAGCAGTGAACGGCGGGACCCAAACACTGAAGCTTTCTTT. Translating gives CASSERRDPNTEAFF.

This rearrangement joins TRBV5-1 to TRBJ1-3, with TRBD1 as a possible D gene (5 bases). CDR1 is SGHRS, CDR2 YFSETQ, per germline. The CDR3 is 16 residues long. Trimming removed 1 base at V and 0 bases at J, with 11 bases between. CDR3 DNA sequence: TGCGCCAGCAGCTTGCACGCGGGGACCTCTGGAAACACCATATATTTT. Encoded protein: CASSLHAGTSGNTIYF.

CDR3 bases: TGTGCCAGCTCGGGACAGGGCTACCCAGGCCGGGAGGAGACCCAGTACTTC. Encoded protein: CASSGQGYPGREETQYF. The chain couples TRBV18 to TRBJ2-5, with 9 bases lining up with TRBD1. Germline V gene sequence: CDR1 KGHSH, CDR2 LQKENI. The CDR3 consists of 17 residues. The V gene end was trimmed by 6 bases and the J gene end by 5 bases; junction bases not matched to a gene: 16.

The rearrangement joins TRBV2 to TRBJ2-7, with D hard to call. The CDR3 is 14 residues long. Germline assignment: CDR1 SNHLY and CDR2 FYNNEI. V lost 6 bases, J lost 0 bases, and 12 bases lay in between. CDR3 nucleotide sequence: TGTGCCAGCAGGCCAGTGATCTCCTCCTACGAGCAGTACTTC. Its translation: CASRPVISSYEQYF. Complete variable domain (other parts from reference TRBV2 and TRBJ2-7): EPEVTQTPSHQVTQMGQEVILRCVPISNHLYFYWYRQILGQKVEFLVSFYNNEISEKSEIFDDQFSVERPDGSNFTLKIRSTKLEDSAMYFCASRPVISSYEQYFGPGTRLTVT.

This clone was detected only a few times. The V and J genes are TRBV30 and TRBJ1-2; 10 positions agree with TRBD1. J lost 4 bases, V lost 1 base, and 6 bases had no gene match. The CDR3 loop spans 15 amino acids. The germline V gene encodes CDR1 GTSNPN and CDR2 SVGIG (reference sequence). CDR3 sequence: CAWSGPGQGFYGYTF. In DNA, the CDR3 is TGTGCCTGGAGTGGTCCGGGACAGGGGTTCTATGGCTACACCTTC.

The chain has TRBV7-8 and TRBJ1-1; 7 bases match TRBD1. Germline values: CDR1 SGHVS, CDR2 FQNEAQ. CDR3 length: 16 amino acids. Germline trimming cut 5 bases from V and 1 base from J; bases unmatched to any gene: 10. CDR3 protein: CASSQSQQGWNTEAFF. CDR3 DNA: TGTGCCAGCAGCCAGTCCCAACAGGGGTGGAACACTGAAGCTTTCTTT.

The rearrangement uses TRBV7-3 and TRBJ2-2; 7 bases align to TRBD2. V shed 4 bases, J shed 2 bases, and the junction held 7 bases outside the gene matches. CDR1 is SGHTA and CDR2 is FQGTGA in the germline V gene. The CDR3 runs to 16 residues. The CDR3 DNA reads TGTGCCAGCAGCTCAAGAGTGGGACTAAACACCGGGGAGCTGTTTTTT. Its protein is CASSSRVGLNTGELFF.